One sample yielded the 11 T cell receptor beta chains listed below, sequenced in a study of blood T cell repertoires in COVID-19. Produced via immunoSEQ multiplex PCR; TCRdb's table is partial and in-frame only. The sample holds about 270,000 clones, over 75% seen once. The sample comprised peripheral blood. The receptors originated from a human donor in a cohort sampled during active COVID-19.

The chain carries TRBV10-3 and TRBJ2-4; 7 bases match TRBD1. In germline, CDR1 is ENHRY, CDR2 SYGVKD. The trim removed 8 bases at V and 4 bases at J, leaving 2 bases unmatched. The CDR3 covers 12 residues. CDR3 sequence: CAIGTAKNIQYF. As DNA, the CDR3 is TGTGCCATCGGGACAGCGAAAAACATTCAGTACTTC.

This clone was detected only a few times. The J gene is TRBJ2-7, the V gene TRBV11-2, with D possibly being TRBD1 (5 bases). Germline lookup yields CDR1 SGHAT and CDR2 FQNNGV. The CDR3 totals 12 residues. The V and J ends lost 5 bases and 4 bases respectively, with 9 bases between them. The CDR3 is CASSQNRYEQYF. For the CDR3, the DNA is TGTGCCAGCAGCCAGAACAGGTACGAGCAGTACTTC.

The J gene is TRBJ2-6, the V gene TRBV6-5; D remains unclear. Germline CDR1 MNHEY, CDR2 SVGAGI. V lost 0 bases to trimming and J lost 1 base, with 4 bases between them. There are 15 residues in the CDR3. The DNA for the CDR3 is TGTGCCAGCAGTTACTCACAGTCTGGGGCCAACGTCCTGACTTTC. It encodes CASSYSQSGANVLTF.

This clone was picked up one time. The chain carries TRBV30 and TRBJ1-4; D is uncertain. Germline assignment: CDR1 GTSNPN and CDR2 SVGIG (reference sequence). V dropped 3 bases and J dropped 4 bases, with 12 bases sitting between them. CDR3 length: 14 residues. The CDR3 sequence is CAWRPPGNNEKLFF. For the CDR3, the DNA is TGTGCCTGGAGGCCGCCCGGTAATAATGAAAAACTGTTTTTT.

The chain combines TRBV7-9 with TRBJ2-1, with D tentatively TRBD2 (6 bases). CDR3 length: 14 residues. The ends were cut back, 5 bases at V and 5 bases at J, with 13 bases in the middle. Germline V CDR1 and CDR2: SEHNR, FQNEAQ (reference sequence). This CDR3 reads CASSPRTINNEQFF. The CDR3 coding sequence is TGTGCCAGCAGCCCACGGACTATAAACAATGAGCAGTTCTTC.

The chain carries TRBV7-9 and TRBJ2-3, with D perhaps TRBD2 (5 bases). V lost 3 bases and J lost 4, with 11 bases in between. The CDR3 runs to 14 residues. The germline V gene has CDR1 SEHNR and CDR2 FQNEAQ (reference sequence). CDR3: CASSFRGTADTQYF. For the CDR3, the DNA is TGTGCCAGCAGCTTCCGGGGTACCGCAGATACGCAGTATTTT.

This clone was detected only once. The V call is TRBV6-2 or TRBV6-3, the J call TRBJ2-2; tentatively, D is TRBD1 (6 bases). The CDR3 covers 19 residues. CDR1 MNHEY and CDR2 SVGEGT come from the germline V gene. Trimming left V 2 bases short and J 9 bases short, with 28 bases between. CDR3 sequence (DNA): TGTGCCAGCAGTTACATGCTGGGGGCACTGATACTCACCGGGTGGGAGCTGTTTTTT. Translating it yields CASSYMLGALILTGWELFF.

This clone came up a few times. The chain carries TRBV5-6 and TRBJ2-7, with D perhaps matching TRBD2 (6 bases). V lost 0 bases, J lost 2 bases, and 21 bases lay in between. CDR1 and CDR2 (germline): SGHDT, YYEEEE. CDR3 length: 18 amino acids. CDR3 sequence reads: CASSLAREASYGPYEQYF. CDR3 nucleotide sequence: TGTGCCAGCAGCTTGGCGAGGGAGGCATCGTACGGCCCCTACGAGCAGTACTTC.

V is TRBV19 and J is TRBJ1-2, with 11 bases lining up with TRBD1. The V gene end was trimmed by 3 bases and the J gene end by 7 bases; junction bases not matched to a gene: 7. The CDR3 runs to 15 residues. Germline V gives CDR1 LNHDA, CDR2 SQIVND (reference sequence). Here the CDR3 DNA reads TGTGCCAGTAGTATGGGGACAGGGGGAACTTTTGGCTACACCTTC. Amino acid sequence: CASSMGTGGTFGYTF.

V usage is TRBV27 and J usage is TRBJ1-5; D perhaps matches TRBD1 (5 bases). V lost 6 bases to trimming and J lost 6 bases, with 9 bases between them. Germline CDR1 reads MNHEY; CDR2 reads SMNVEV (reference sequence). This CDR3 comprises 12 residues. This CDR3 is CASRGGSQPQHF. CDR3 sequence (DNA): TGTGCCAGCAGGGGGGGAAGTCAGCCCCAGCATTTT.

The chain carries TRBV28 and TRBJ2-2; TRBD2 aligns across 7 bases. Per the germline V gene, CDR1 is MDHEN and CDR2 is SYDVKM. Germline trimming cut 6 bases from V and 0 bases from J; bases unmatched to any gene: 7. This CDR3 has 16 amino acids. CDR3 in amino acids: CASSRPGLPNTGELFF. The CDR3 DNA follows: TGTGCCAGCAGCCGACCGGGACTACCGAACACCGGGGAGCTGTTTTTT.